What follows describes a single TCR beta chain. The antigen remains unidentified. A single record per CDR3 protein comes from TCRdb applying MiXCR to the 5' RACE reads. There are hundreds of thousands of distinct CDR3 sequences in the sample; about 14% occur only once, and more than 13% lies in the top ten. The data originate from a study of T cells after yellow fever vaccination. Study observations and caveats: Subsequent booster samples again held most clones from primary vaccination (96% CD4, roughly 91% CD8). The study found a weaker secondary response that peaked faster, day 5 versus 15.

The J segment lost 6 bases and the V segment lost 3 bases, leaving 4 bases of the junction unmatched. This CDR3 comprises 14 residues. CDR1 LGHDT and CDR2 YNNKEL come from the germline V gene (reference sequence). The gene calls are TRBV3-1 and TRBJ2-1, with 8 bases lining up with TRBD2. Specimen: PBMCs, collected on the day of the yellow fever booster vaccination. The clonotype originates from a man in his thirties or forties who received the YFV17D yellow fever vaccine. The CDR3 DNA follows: TGTGCCAGCAGCCATGGACTAGCCGTCAATGAGCAGTTCTTC. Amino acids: CASSHGLAVNEQFF.